Following are 20 T cell receptor beta chains from one sample sequenced in a study of neoadjuvant anti-PD-1 for oral cavity cancer. Only in-frame clones appear in the TCRdb table, and some are missing; sequencing was by immunoSEQ multiplex PCR. The sample consists of about 14,000 clones, 62% of them appearing once. The source was PBMCs, collected before nivolumab (anti-PD-1) treatment. These receptors all come from a person aged 35-79 years with oral cavity squamous cell carcinoma.

The V gene is TRBV6-5, the J gene TRBJ1-1; the D is unclear. V lost 4 bases and J lost 4, with 10 bases in between. The length of the CDR3 is 13 residues. Germline V lookup: CDR1 MNHEY, CDR2 SVGAGI. The DNA for the CDR3 is TGTGCCAGCAGTTCCATGACTGGCACTGAAGCTTTCTTT. Translated, it gives CASSSMTGTEAFF.

The chain has TRBV6-4 and TRBJ2-3; D is perhaps TRBD2 (5 bases). CDR1 is MRHNA and CDR2 is SNTAGT in the germline V gene. The CDR3 is made up of 13 amino acids. The V end was cut by 3 bases, the J end by 7 bases, with 11 bases between. This chain's CDR3 is CASSETRVNTQYF. As DNA, the CDR3 is TGTGCCAGCAGTGAAACTAGGGTCAATACGCAGTATTTT.

The chain employs TRBV7-9 and TRBJ1-2; maybe TRBD1 (5 bases). CDR1 is SEHNR and CDR2 is FQNEAQ in the germline V gene (reference sequence). The CDR3 consists of 15 residues. V lost 6 bases, J lost 4 bases, and 18 bases lay in between. In nucleotides, the CDR3 is TGTGCCAGCAGTTCCACCGGGACCATGCCCTATGGCTACACCTTC. Its translation: CASSSTGTMPYGYTF.

This clone was seen a few times. The chain links TRBV29-1 to TRBJ2-7; TRBD2 is a possible D gene (5 bases). V lost 5 bases, J lost 0 bases, and 17 bases lay in between. The CDR3 loop spans 15 amino acids. Germline V CDR1 and CDR2: SQVTM, ANQGSEA. This CDR3 is CSVSSLRAYSYEQYF. The DNA for the CDR3 is TGCAGCGTTTCCTCCTTGAGGGCCTACTCCTACGAGCAGTACTTC.

The chain joins TRBV19 to TRBJ1-4; perhaps TRBD1 as D (5 bases). Germline CDR1 and CDR2: LNHDA and SQIVND (reference sequence). The ends were cut back, 3 bases at V and 3 bases at J, with 11 bases in the middle. The CDR3 extends over 15 amino acids. The CDR3: CASSIGGKPNEKLFF. The CDR3 bases are TGTGCCAGTAGTATCGGGGGAAAACCTAATGAAAAACTGTTTTTT.

The V call is TRBV30, the J call TRBJ2-7; no reliable D call. The V end was cut by 0 bases, the J end by 5 bases, with 2 bases between. Per germline, CDR1 GTSNPN and CDR2 SVGIG (reference sequence). The CDR3 sequence is 10 residues long. Written as DNA, the CDR3 is TGTGCCTGGAGTGTAAACGAGCAGTACTTC. As protein: CAWSVNEQYF.

The CDR3 here is CASSPWRDTTYNEQFF. CDR3 nucleotides: TGTGCCAGCTCACCCTGGAGGGACACCACCTACAATGAGCAGTTCTTC. The V call is TRBV18, the J call TRBJ2-1; D is possibly TRBD1 or TRBD2 (6 bases each). This CDR3 comprises 16 residues. Per the germline V gene, CDR1 is KGHSH and CDR2 is LQKENI. The V end lost 3 bases, the J end lost 2 bases, and 14 bases lay between the germline ends.

The chain recombines TRBV9 with TRBJ2-1; possible D gene TRBD1, 6 bases. This CDR3 is built from 15 residues. Germline loops: CDR1 SGDLS, CDR2 YYNGEE. V lost 4 bases, J lost 1 base, and 12 bases lay in between. The CDR3 here is CASSFRDNSYNEQFF. The CDR3 DNA reads as TGTGCCAGCAGCTTTCGGGACAATTCCTACAATGAGCAGTTCTTC. Full variable domain (missing parts from reference TRBV9 and TRBJ2-1): DSGVTQTPKHLITATGQRVTLRCSPRSGDLSVYWYQQSLDQGLQFLIQYYNGEERAKGNILERFSAQQFPDLHSELNLSSLELGDSALYFCASSFRDNSYNEQFFGPGTRLTVL.

Judged by abundance, this clone is medium-sized. CDR3 DNA sequence: TGTGCCAGCTCACTCCGCCAGGATGGGGCAGATACGCAGTATTTT. Translating it yields CASSLRQDGADTQYF. J is TRBJ2-3 and V is TRBV18, with unresolved D. The germline CDR1 and CDR2 sequences are KGHSH and LQKENI. V was clipped by 4 bases and J by 4 bases, with 15 bases between them. CDR3 length: 15 residues.

The rearrangement joins TRBV2 to TRBJ2-7; D call uncertain. This CDR3 is built from 15 residues. The V and J ends lost 4 bases and 7 bases respectively, with 20 bases between them. Germline loops: CDR1 SNHLY, CDR2 FYNNEI. The CDR3 sequence: CASSGIQAILGEQYF. CDR3 nucleotide sequence: TGTGCCAGCAGTGGAATTCAAGCCATCTTGGGGGAGCAGTACTTC.

V usage is TRBV27 and J usage is TRBJ1-4; 7 positions match TRBD1. The CDR3 runs 15 residues. Germline values: CDR1 MNHEY, CDR2 SMNVEV (reference sequence). Unmatched junction bases numbered 4, after V lost 6 bases and J lost 0 bases. The CDR3 here is CASRSGTATNEKLFF. The CDR3 DNA is TGTGCCAGCAGATCCGGGACAGCAACTAATGAAAAACTGTTTTTT. Full variable domain (rest looked up from reference TRBV27 and TRBJ1-4): EAQVTQNPRYLITVTGKKLTVTCSQNMNHEYMSWYRQDPGLGLRQIYYSMNVEVTDKGDVPEGYKVSRKEKRNFPLILESPSPNQTSLYFCASRSGTATNEKLFFGSGTQLSVL.

This chain joins TRBV18 and TRBJ2-5; 8 nucleotides agree with TRBD2. Germline V gene lookup returns CDR1 KGHSH and CDR2 LQKENI. This CDR3 region has 13 residues. The V segment lost 3 bases and the J segment 5 bases; nucleotides outside the gene matches: 2. The CDR3 sequence is CASSPSGGETQYF. The DNA for the CDR3 is TGTGCCAGCTCACCGAGCGGGGGCGAGACCCAGTACTTC.

A few counts support this clone. This chain connects TRBV9 to TRBJ1-2; 8 positions agree with TRBD1. CDR1 and CDR2 from the germline V gene are SGDLS and YYNGEE. The CDR3 sequence is 16 residues long. The V segment lost 3 bases and the J segment 3 bases; nucleotides outside the gene matches: 10. The chain's CDR3 is CASSAGQGTVYYGYTF. CDR3 sequence (DNA): TGTGCCAGCAGCGCCGGACAGGGTACGGTTTACTATGGCTACACCTTC.

The rearrangement links TRBV7-3 to TRBJ2-3; D is ambiguous. Germline loops: CDR1 SGHTA, CDR2 FQGTGA. The V end was cut by 1 base, the J end by 4 bases, with 12 bases between. CDR3 length equals 15 residues. In DNA, the CDR3 is TGTGCCAGCAGCTTAATCGGCTCACCGGCAGATACGCAGTATTTT. It encodes CASSLIGSPADTQYF.

The CDR3 spells CASLEGRGQPQHF. CDR3 sequence (DNA): TGTGCCAGCCTGGAGGGGAGAGGGCAGCCCCAGCATTTT. The chain combines TRBV6-1 with TRBJ1-5, with D perhaps matching TRBD1 (5 bases). Per the germline V gene, CDR1 is MNHNS and CDR2 is SASEGT. V lost 8 bases and J lost 7, with 15 bases in between. This CDR3 has 13 residues.

This chain uses TRBV9 with TRBJ2-2; 7 bases align to TRBD2. Germline-derived CDR1 and CDR2 are SGDLS and YYNGEE. This CDR3 has 17 amino acids. Trimming removed 4 bases from V and 2 bases from J; junction bases left unmatched: 11. CDR3 DNA sequence: TGTGCCAGCAGCCTACATCCGGCGGGAGTAAACACCGGGGAGCTGTTTTTT. It is translated as CASSLHPAGVNTGELFF. Full variable domain (remainder filled in from reference TRBV9 and TRBJ2-2): DSGVTQTPKHLITATGQRVTLRCSPRSGDLSVYWYQQSLDQGLQFLIQYYNGEERAKGNILERFSAQQFPDLHSELNLSSLELGDSALYFCASSLHPAGVNTGELFFGEGSRLTVL.

This clone was observed a single time. The chain joins TRBV19 to TRBJ1-5; D remains unclear. Deletions cut 7 bases from V and 1 base from J, with 17 bases between. The CDR3 covers 16 residues. Germline assignment: CDR1 LNHDA and CDR2 SQIVND (reference sequence). This CDR3 reads CASIPKIGGSNQPQHF. The DNA of the CDR3 is TGTGCCAGTATCCCCAAAATTGGCGGGAGCAATCAGCCCCAGCATTTT.

This chain joins TRBV19 and TRBJ2-5, with TRBD2 matching 10 bases. CDR3 size: 17 residues. Germline assignment: CDR1 LNHDA and CDR2 SQIVND (reference sequence). The ends lost 0 bases at V and 4 bases at J; junction bases unmatched: 8. CDR3 DNA: TGTGCCAGTAGTATAGATCTAGGACTAGCGGATAGAGAGACCCAGTACTTC. It is translated as CASSIDLGLADRETQYF.

The CDR3 sequence: CASSPRTSGRAYNEQFF. The CDR3 coding sequence is TGTGCCAGTAGTCCCCGGACTAGCGGGAGGGCGTACAATGAGCAGTTCTTC. The rearrangement joins TRBV19 to TRBJ2-1; 15 nucleotides agree with TRBD2. V lost 5 bases to trimming and J lost 4 bases; unmatched junction nucleotides: 6. The CDR3 length is 17 residues. Germline CDR1 is LNHDA and CDR2 is SQIVND (reference sequence).

The CDR3, as DNA: TGTGCCAGCTCACCTTCTAGCGGACCTTACTACGAGCAGTACTTC. It specifies CASSPSSGPYYEQYF. V usage is TRBV18 and J usage is TRBJ2-7; TRBD2 aligns across 7 bases. J lost 3 bases, V lost 3 bases, and 8 bases had no gene match. The germline V gene has CDR1 KGHSH and CDR2 LQKENI. CDR3 size: 15 residues.